This TCR beta chain was identified in a study of blood T cell repertoires in COVID-19. Across the whole study: Collection of acute and convalescent COVID-19 samples took place in the United States, Italy and Spain.

Germline CDR1 reads SGHVS; CDR2 reads FQNEAQ. The CDR3 has 15 residues. V shed 6 bases and J 2 bases; nucleotides not matched to a gene: 3. In the source study's methods: Estimated nucleated cell counts came from reference gene primer amplification. Using immunoSEQ multiplex PCR, the repertoire was profiled, and TCRdb retains in-frame clones only, with some absent. V and J calls and clone size are as listed in that table; D and trimming were resolved from the DNA. The profile covers fewer than 110,000 clones, with 84% appearing a single time and 4.2% taken by the ten largest. Sequencing used peripheral blood. This sequence was found in a human donor in a cohort sampled during active COVID-19. V gene TRBV7-8 combines with J gene TRBJ2-1, with 11 bases aligning to TRBD2. Written as DNA, the CDR3 is TGTGCCAGCAGGGTAGCGGGAGGGACCTACAATGAGCAGTTCTTC. As protein: CASRVAGGTYNEQFF.